Listed below are T cell receptor beta chains from one sample, sequenced in a study of T cells after yellow fever vaccination. TCRdb re-derived calls from the 5' RACE reads in MiXCR, one entry per CDR3 protein. The sample has approximately 150,000 distinct CDR3 sequences, roughly 6.2% seen once. The starting material was CD4+ T cells sorted from PBMCs, obtained on the day of the first yellow fever vaccination. The receptors stem from a man between 18 and 29 years old who received the YFV17D yellow fever vaccine. Each CDR3 is given with its conserved first and last residue. D genes are given only for firm matches. Some rows mark clone size as missing; the rest say once, few, many or name a class of expanded clone.

clone_size	v_call	d_call	cdr3_length	j_call	cdr3_nt	cdr3_aa
-	TRBV18	-	18	TRBJ1-2	TGTGCCAGCTCATCCCGTGGAGGGGCTACAGGGCGAGGCTATGGCTACACCTTC	CASSSRGGATGRGYGYTF
many	TRBV4-1	-	12	TRBJ2-1	TGCGCCAGCAGCCAAGATGGGAATGAGCAGTTCTTC	CASSQDGNEQFF
few	TRBV6-5	TRBD2	14	TRBJ2-1	TGTGCCAGCAGTTTAGCGGGGGGCGGCAATGAGCAGTTCTTC	CASSLAGGGNEQFF
many	TRBV7-2	-	15	TRBJ2-6	TGTGCCAGCAGCTTAGCAGGGGCCGGGGCCAACGTCCTGACTTTC	CASSLAGAGANVLTF
few	TRBV5-6	TRBD1	18	TRBJ1-6	TGTGCCAGCGGGGACAGGGGGCGCATCTATACGCGGTATTCACCCCTCCACTTT	CASGDRGRIYTRYSPLHF
few	TRBV19	-	13	TRBJ1-1	TGTGCCAGTGCCCGCAGGGGAGGGACTGAAGCTTTCTTT	CASARRGGTEAFF
few	TRBV20-1	-	14	TRBJ1-5	TGCAGTGCTAAAACGGGCTTAAGCAATCAGCCCCAGCATTTT	CSAKTGLSNQPQHF
-	TRBV5-1	-	15	TRBJ2-3	TGCGCCAGCAGCTTCAGCGGGCGTAGCACAGATACGCAGTATTTT	CASSFSGRSTDTQYF
-	TRBV5-1	TRBD2	16	TRBJ2-2	TGCGCCAGCAGCGCCCGGACTAGCGGGGGAAACGGGGAGCTGTTTTTT	CASSARTSGGNGELFF
many	TRBV6-2/TRBV6-3	-	13	TRBJ2-5	TGTGCCAGCCGAGCACACAGCCAAGAGACCCAGTACTTC	CASRAHSQETQYF
-	TRBV15	-	15	TRBJ1-1	TGTGCCACCAGCAGAGCGCAGGGAATGAACACTGAAGCTTTCTTT	CATSRAQGMNTEAFF
-	TRBV5-1	-	12	TRBJ1-2	TGCGCCAGCAGCTCCGGGGCTTCTGGCTACACCTTC	CASSSGASGYTF
few	TRBV12-5	TRBD1	14	TRBJ2-3	TGTGCTAGTGGCCCCGGGACAGGCACAGATACGCAGTATTTT	CASGPGTGTDTQYF
many	TRBV3-1	-	12	TRBJ2-2	TGTGCCAGCAGTTTTATGGCCGGGGAGCTGTTTTTT	CASSFMAGELFF
few	TRBV4-2	-	15	TRBJ1-6	TGTGCCAGCAGCCAAGCTCCGGGTAGCGATTCACCCCTCCACTTT	CASSQAPGSDSPLHF